The 15 T cell receptor beta chains below all came from one sample that was sequenced in a study of tumor-infiltrating lymphocytes in localized non-small cell lung cancer. Generated by immunoSEQ multiplex PCR, the TCRdb table keeps only in-frame clones and is missing some. Here the sample spans 3,000 to 4,500 clones, around two thirds being singletons. The sequenced material came from uninvolved lung tissue not adjacent to the tumor. These receptors were obtained from a human donor with non-small cell lung cancer.

The V and J genes are TRBV4-1 and TRBJ1-2; 8 bases align to TRBD1. V lost 2 bases, J lost 1 base, and 3 bases stayed unmatched. The germline V gene has CDR1 MGHRA and CDR2 YSYEKL. This CDR3 has 15 amino acids. The CDR3 sequence is CASSQPGGLNYGYTF. The CDR3, as DNA: TGCGCCAGCAGCCAACCAGGGGGCCTTAACTATGGCTACACCTTC.

The V call is TRBV30, the J call TRBJ2-3; 7 nucleotides line up with TRBD1. This CDR3 region has 16 residues. The germline V gene has CDR1 GTSNPN and CDR2 SVGIG (reference sequence). The junction had 9 bases not matched to a gene; V was cut back by 2 bases and J by 1 base. The CDR3: CAWSKAPGQRTDTQYF. CDR3 DNA: TGTGCCTGGAGTAAAGCCCCGGGACAGCGCACAGATACGCAGTATTTT.

Concerning this clone: A junction boundary mismatches the germline segment, possibly from a read error. The chain is built from TRBV7-7 and TRBJ2-3; no definite D call. Germline values: CDR1 SSHAT, CDR2 FNYEAQ (reference sequence). This CDR3 has 13 amino acids. The CDR3 bases are TGTGCTAGCAGCTTAAGTGGGACAGATACGCAGTATTTT. This sequence encodes CASSLSGTDTQYF.

This sequence joins TRBV2 and TRBJ2-1; 8 bases agree with TRBD1. With V trimmed by 4 bases and J by 7 bases, 24 bases remained unmatched. The CDR3 contains 20 residues. The germline CDR1 and CDR2 sequences are SNHLY and FYNNEI. The CDR3 is CASSAPSSSSPGQDWNEQFF. DNA for the CDR3: TGTGCCAGCAGTGCACCGTCTAGCAGCAGTCCGGGACAGGATTGGAATGAGCAGTTCTTC.

The V and J genes are TRBV9 and TRBJ2-1, with D perhaps being TRBD1 or TRBD2 (5 bases each). CDR1 is SGDLS and CDR2 is YYNGEE in the germline V gene. Trimming left V 0 bases short and J 2 bases short, with 9 bases between. The CDR3 is made up of 15 amino acids. The CDR3 loop reads CASSVGGSTYNEQFF. In nucleotides, the CDR3 is TGTGCCAGCAGCGTAGGGGGGAGCACCTACAATGAGCAGTTCTTC.

The chain recombines TRBV2 with TRBJ2-7, with 10 bases matching TRBD1. There are 14 residues in the CDR3. Germline CDR1 and CDR2: SNHLY and FYNNEI. The trim removed 5 bases at V and 6 bases at J, leaving 7 bases unmatched. The chain's CDR3 is CASSKDRGRSEQYF. The CDR3 DNA sequence: TGTGCCAGCAGTAAAGACAGGGGGCGGTCCGAGCAGTACTTC.

This chain joins TRBV10-2 and TRBJ1-1; the D is unclear. V lost 3 bases and J 8 bases, leaving 7 bases between the germline ends. Germline V gene data show CDR1 as WSHSY and CDR2 as SAAADI. The CDR3 totals 11 residues. The CDR3 coding sequence is TGCGCCAGCAGTGATCTATTAGAAGCTTTCTTT. Translating it yields CASSDLLEAFF.

This chain connects TRBV2 to TRBJ1-4, with D perhaps TRBD1 (5 bases). This CDR3 is built from 15 residues. Trimming shortened V by 6 bases and J by 7 bases, and 18 bases separated the two germline ends. Germline V lookup: CDR1 SNHLY, CDR2 FYNNEI. The CDR3 sequence is CASRPGTSEGEKLFF. The CDR3 DNA is TGTGCCAGCAGACCCGGGACCTCTGAGGGTGAAAAACTGTTTTTT. Complete variable domain (other parts from reference TRBV2 and TRBJ1-4): EPEVTQTPSHQVTQMGQEVILRCVPISNHLYFYWYRQILGQKVEFLVSFYNNEISEKSEIFDDQFSVERPDGSNFTLKIRSTKLEDSAMYFCASRPGTSEGEKLFFGSGTQLSVL.

J is TRBJ2-1 and V is TRBV4-1; TRBD2 might be the D (5 bases). From germline, CDR1 is MGHRA and CDR2 YSYEKL. V was clipped by 6 bases and J by 0 bases, with 12 bases between them. The CDR3 totals 15 residues. The CDR3 coding sequence is TGCGCCAGCAGGCCGGGGTTGGACTCCTACAATGAGCAGTTCTTC. Translated, it gives CASRPGLDSYNEQFF.

On this clone itself: A read error may produce the germline difference seen at one junction end. The gene calls are TRBV6-1 and TRBJ1-6; D is possibly TRBD1 (6 bases). CDR1 and CDR2 (germline): MNHNS, SASEGT. This CDR3 spans 14 amino acids. CDR3 protein: CASSEALRSGTTRF. In nucleotides, the CDR3 is TGTGCCAGCAGTGAAGCGCTTCGGTCAGGGACAACGCGCTTT.

The J gene is TRBJ2-1, the V gene TRBV6-5; 7 positions agree with TRBD1. The CDR3 extends over 13 amino acids. Germline CDR1 reads MNHEY; CDR2 reads SVGAGI. J was trimmed by 4 bases and V by 7 bases; bases with no gene match: 4. The CDR3 loop is CASTRDSYNEQFF. The DNA for the CDR3 is TGTGCCAGCACTCGGGACAGTTACAATGAGCAGTTCTTC.

This clone was seen a few times. V gene TRBV2 combines with J gene TRBJ1-1, with 7 bases aligning to TRBD1. Losses at the gene ends were 4 bases for V and 1 base for J; bases not matched to a gene: 0. This CDR3 is 13 amino acids long. The germline V gene has CDR1 SNHLY and CDR2 FYNNEI. The CDR3 loop reads CASSGQGNTEAFF. DNA for the CDR3: TGTGCCAGCAGTGGACAGGGGAACACTGAAGCTTTCTTT.

V gene TRBV27 combines with J gene TRBJ2-2; TRBD1 or TRBD2 may be the D gene (5 bases each). Germline CDR1 is MNHEY and CDR2 is SMNVEV (reference sequence). Trimming stripped 5 bases from V and 6 bases from J, with 10 bases between. The CDR3 is 13 residues long. The CDR3 is CASSGWGSGELFF. The CDR3 region has the DNA TGTGCCAGCAGTGGATGGGGGTCCGGGGAGCTGTTTTTT.

The CDR3 DNA reads TGTGCCAGCAGACCCGGGGGCTATGGCTACACCTTC. It codes for CASRPGGYGYTF. The V call is TRBV28, the J call TRBJ1-2; D might be TRBD1 (5 bases). From germline, CDR1 is MDHEN and CDR2 SYDVKM. Trimming took 6 bases from V and 4 from J, leaving 9 bases between them. There are 12 residues in the CDR3.

The J gene is TRBJ1-2, the V gene TRBV10-1; perhaps TRBD1 as D (5 bases). CDR3 length equals 14 residues. The germline V gene encodes CDR1 WNHNN and CDR2 SYGVQD (reference sequence). V lost 6 bases to trimming and J lost 6 bases, with 17 bases between them. This chain's CDR3 is CASSNRRDGDGYTF. As DNA, the CDR3 is TGCGCCAGCAGCAACCGCAGGGACGGGGATGGCTACACCTTC.